The 23 T cell receptor beta chains below all came from one sample that was sequenced in a study of blood T cell repertoires in COVID-19. Data came from immunoSEQ multiplex PCR; TCRdb stores just in-frame clones and leaves some out. The table has some 160,000 clones, 80% seen once. The sample taken for sequencing was peripheral blood. These receptor sequences come from a woman in her 50s with acute or convalescent COVID-19.

The chain recombines TRBV6-1 with TRBJ1-1; D possibly corresponds to TRBD1 (5 bases). Germline CDR1 MNHNS, CDR2 SASEGT. The CDR3 sequence is 14 residues long. V was pared by 2 bases and J by 4 bases, with 11 bases between. The CDR3 here is CASSEWGVGTEAFF. In DNA form, the CDR3 reads TGTGCCAGCAGTGAATGGGGGGTGGGCACTGAAGCTTTCTTT.

The V and J genes are TRBV3-1 (or the pseudogene TRBV3-2) and TRBJ1-3, with a tentative D call TRBD1 (5 bases). Germline V gene sequence: CDR1 LGHDT, CDR2 YNNKEL (reference sequence). Between the trimmed V and J ends, which lost 2 bases and 4 bases, there was a span of 12 bases. CDR3 length: 15 residues. The CDR3 is CASSQSATVGNTIYF. CDR3 DNA sequence: TGTGCCAGCAGCCAATCCGCGACAGTAGGAAACACCATATATTTT.

The chain links TRBV6-5 to TRBJ2-2, with 9 positions matching TRBD1. This CDR3 is 14 amino acids long. J gave up 6 bases and V 6 bases, and 5 bases lay outside the gene matches. In germline, CDR1 is MNHEY, CDR2 SVGAGI. As DNA, the CDR3 is TGTGCCAGCAGCCCGACAGGGGGGTCCGGGGAGCTGTTTTTT. It specifies CASSPTGGSGELFF.

The DNA of the CDR3 is TGTGCCAGCAGCACGAGTAGCAATCAGCCCCAGCATTTT. The encoded protein is CASSTSSNQPQHF. The V call is TRBV21-1, the J call TRBJ1-5. TRBV21-1 corresponds to a pseudogene. CDR3 length equals 13 residues.

The chain couples TRBV4-1 to TRBJ1-6; 8 bases agree with TRBD1. Germline V gives CDR1 MGHRA, CDR2 YSYEKL. V was clipped by 4 bases and J by 9 bases; unmatched bases: 14. CDR3 size: 17 residues. CDR3 DNA sequence: TGCGCCAGCAGCCCTATTACCCCGGGACAGGCGCCTTCACCCCTCCACTTT. Translating gives CASSPITPGQAPSPLHF.

This clone was observed a few times. The rearrangement joins TRBV6-5 to TRBJ1-3; D ambiguous. In germline, CDR1 is MNHEY, CDR2 SVGAGI. V was clipped by 6 bases and J by 0 bases, with 12 bases between them. The CDR3 is made up of 15 amino acids. The CDR3 reads CASSLENYSGNTIYF. The CDR3 DNA is TGTGCCAGCAGCTTGGAGAACTACTCTGGAAACACCATATATTTT.

This clone was seen a few times. CDR3 in DNA: TGTGCCAGCAGCCTACCCCTGGAGGGGACACCCCTCCACTTT. Residues: CASSLPLEGTPLHF. V and J are TRBV7-9 and TRBJ1-6, with a tentative D call TRBD1 (5 bases). Germline CDR1 is SEHNR and CDR2 is FQNEAQ (reference sequence). Trimming shortened V by 5 bases and J by 11 bases, and 16 bases separated the two germline ends. The CDR3 extends over 14 amino acids.

The chain uses TRBV5-6 and TRBJ2-3; TRBD2 is a possible D gene (5 bases). The CDR3 length is 12 residues. The V and J ends lost 4 bases and 3 bases respectively, with 6 bases between them. Germline CDR1 reads SGHDT; CDR2 reads YYEEEE. As DNA, the CDR3 is TGTGCCAGCAGCCGAGGGACAGATACGCAGTATTTT. This gives the protein CASSRGTDTQYF.

This chain joins TRBV7-9 and TRBJ1-4, with TRBD1 as a possible D gene (5 bases). Trimming pared 2 bases from V and 2 bases from J, leaving 18 bases between. CDR1 and CDR2 (germline): SEHNR, FQNEAQ (reference sequence). This CDR3 has 18 amino acids. CDR3 residues: CASSLPSGGGRTNEKLFF. CDR3 DNA sequence: TGTGCCAGCAGCTTACCCTCTGGGGGGGGACGGACTAATGAAAAACTGTTTTTT.

V usage is TRBV5-4 and J usage is TRBJ1-1; possibly TRBD1 for D (6 bases). CDR1 and CDR2 (germline): SGHNT, YYREEE (reference sequence). The CDR3 has 16 amino acids. Trimming cost V 4 bases and J 4 bases, with 20 bases left between them. CDR3 sequence: CASSRAGGAGRTEAFF. The CDR3 nucleotides are TGTGCCAGCAGCCGGGCGGGGGGCGCCGGTCGCACTGAAGCTTTCTTT.

The genes are TRBV4-1 and TRBJ2-1; TRBD1 agrees at 7 bases. The junction had 10 bases not matched to a gene; V was cut back by 0 bases and J by 5 bases. This CDR3 region has 17 residues. Germline V CDR1 and CDR2: MGHRA, YSYEKL. The CDR3 DNA reads TGCGCCAGCAGCCAAGATCCATGGCAGGGGGTAAACAATGAGCAGTTCTTC. Amino acids: CASSQDPWQGVNNEQFF.

The rearrangement joins TRBV6-6 to TRBJ1-1; the match to TRBD1 covers 7 bases. Germline assignment: CDR1 MNHNY and CDR2 SVGAGI (reference sequence). The CDR3 contains 14 residues. V was clipped by 5 bases and J by 3 bases; unmatched bases: 6. The CDR3 bases are TGTGCCAGCAGTGCCGCCGACAGGGACACTGAAGCTTTCTTT. As protein: CASSAADRDTEAFF.

The chain is built from TRBV6-6 and TRBJ2-5, with unresolved D. V was cut by 0 bases and J by 5 bases, with 13 bases left in between. Germline CDR1 is MNHNY and CDR2 is SVGAGI (reference sequence). The CDR3 contains 15 residues. CDR3 amino acids: CASSYSTLVTETQYF. CDR3 in DNA: TGTGCCAGCAGTTACTCGACTCTGGTAACGGAGACCCAGTACTTC.

For this clone: Other DNA sequences of this sample code for an identical CDR3. The chain couples TRBV18 to TRBJ1-1; D unresolved. CDR1 and CDR2 from the germline V gene are KGHSH and LQKENI. The CDR3 has 13 amino acids. Trimming pared 2 bases from V and 1 base from J, leaving 5 bases between. CDR3 residues: CASSPNRNTEAFF. The DNA for the CDR3 is TGTGCCAGCTCACCAAATCGGAACACTGAAGCTTTCTTT. The full variable domain, in which reference TRBV18 and TRBJ1-1 provide the parts outside the CDR3, is NAGVMQNPRHLVRRRGQEARLRCSPMKGHSHVYWYRQLPEEGLKFMVYLQKENIIDESGMPKERFSAEFPKEGPSILRIQQVVRGDSAAYFCASSPNRNTEAFFGQGTRLTVV.

The chain is built from TRBV7-9 and TRBJ1-4, with 8 positions matching TRBD1. Germline CDR1 and CDR2: SEHNR and FQNEAQ (reference sequence). CDR3 length: 16 amino acids. V lost 5 bases to trimming and J lost 4 bases; unmatched junction nucleotides: 9. CDR3 DNA sequence: TGTGCCAGCAGCCTAATGGACAGGGCGAATAATGAAAAACTGTTTTTT. It yields the protein CASSLMDRANNEKLFF.

Here the CDR3 reads CASSSGQGGSSYNEQFF. As DNA, the CDR3 is TGTGCCAGCAGCTCGGGACAGGGGGGCAGCTCCTACAATGAGCAGTTCTTC. J is TRBJ2-1 and V is TRBV13, with 11 bases identical to TRBD1. This CDR3 spans 17 amino acids. V dropped 4 bases and J dropped 0; count of bases not matched to a gene: 5. Germline values: CDR1 PRHDT, CDR2 FYEKMQ (reference sequence).

V usage is TRBV12-1 and J usage is TRBJ1-5. TRBV12-1 constitutes a pseudogene. CDR3 length: 19 amino acids. The CDR3 loop is CASSFIDRSEGSRNQPQHF. In nucleotides, the CDR3 is TGTGCCAGCAGCTTTATTGATAGGTCGGAGGGGAGCAGGAATCAGCCCCAGCATTTT.

The V call is TRBV7-6, the J call TRBJ2-4; D may be TRBD2 (5 bases). CDR1 is SGHVS, CDR2 FNYEAQ, per germline. The V end was cut by 2 bases, the J end by 9 bases, with 23 bases between. This CDR3 has 17 amino acids. The CDR3 spells CASSLRRVFGVSFIQYF. CDR3 bases: TGTGCCAGCAGCTTAAGACGGGTTTTCGGGGTCTCATTCATTCAGTACTTC.

V and J are TRBV18 and TRBJ1-2, with D maybe TRBD1 (6 bases). The CDR3 totals 13 residues. Germline CDR1 reads KGHSH; CDR2 reads LQKENI. The V end was cut by 4 bases, the J end by 9 bases, with 15 bases between. The CDR3 DNA reads TGTGCCAGCTCACTATCCAGGGACAAGAGCTACACCTTC. Its translation is CASSLSRDKSYTF.

V and J are TRBV9 and TRBJ2-3; TRBD1 might be the D (5 bases). Germline CDR1 is SGDLS and CDR2 is YYNGEE. There are 13 residues in the CDR3. V was shortened by 1 base and J by 3 bases, with 6 bases between the two germline ends. CDR3 sequence (DNA): TGTGCCAGCAGCGTACAGGGTACAGATACGCAGTATTTT. Its translation: CASSVQGTDTQYF.

The rearrangement links TRBV19 to TRBJ1-2; D is undetermined. Per the germline V gene, CDR1 is LNHDA and CDR2 is SQIVND (reference sequence). This CDR3 is built from 14 residues. Trimming shortened V by 6 bases and J by 5 bases, and 16 bases separated the two germline ends. CDR3 DNA: TGTGCCAGTAGAAATGCCCTTGACTGGTATGGCTACACCTTC. This translates into CASRNALDWYGYTF. The whole variable domain, remainder taken from reference TRBV19 and TRBJ1-2, is DGGITQSPKYLFRKEGQNVTLSCEQNLNHDAMYWYRQDPGQGLRLIYYSQIVNDFQKGDIAEGYSVSREKKESFPLTVTSAQKNPTAFYLCASRNALDWYGYTFGSGTRLTVV.

This clone came up once. The gene calls are TRBV6-5 and TRBJ1-5; possible D gene TRBD1, 6 bases. V was trimmed by 5 bases and J by 4 bases, leaving 9 bases between them. Germline V gene data show CDR1 as MNHEY and CDR2 as SVGAGI. The CDR3 totals 13 residues. The CDR3 region is CASSHRANQPQHF. The CDR3, as DNA: TGTGCCAGCAGTCACAGGGCTAATCAGCCCCAGCATTTT.

The chain combines TRBV11-2 with TRBJ2-7; 11 nucleotides agree with TRBD1. Germline trimming cut 4 bases from V and 3 bases from J; bases unmatched to any gene: 2. Germline V gene sequence: CDR1 SGHAT, CDR2 FQNNGV. This CDR3 has 14 amino acids. The CDR3 here is CASSSGTGGYEQYF. As DNA, the CDR3 is TGTGCCAGCAGCTCGGGGACAGGGGGCTACGAGCAGTACTTC.